This T cell receptor beta chain was obtained from a study of T cell repertoires in cytomegalovirus infection. Study-wide results and limits: HLA-C-restricted CMV clonotypes gave the most frequent clonotype in two of eight donors.

In TCRdb, the reads were re-called with MiXCR into one record per CDR3 protein. The sample contains roughly 920,000 distinct CDR3 sequences, more than 25% of which appear only once. V was pared by 4 bases and J by 9 bases, with 16 bases between. This CDR3 spans 13 amino acids. Germline lookup yields CDR1 SGHRS and CDR2 YFSETQ. Comment on this clonotype: The antigen remains unidentified.

This chain uses TRBV5-1 with TRBJ1-2, with D perhaps matching TRBD1 (6 bases). This receptor was identified in a human donor in good health (CMV status not recorded). Some clones in this sample may be carry-over from other donors' samples. The starting material was cultured CD8+ T cells from PBMCs, obtained from culture after CMV antigen stimulation. The CDR3 here is CASSVTGYDSYTF. In DNA, the CDR3 is TGCGCCAGCAGCGTCACAGGGTACGATAGCTACACCTTC.